These 3 T cell receptor beta chains originate from one sample sequenced in a study of T cell changes during pregnancy in multiple sclerosis. Profiling relied on immunoSEQ multiplex PCR, and the TCRdb table lists in-frame clones only, not all of them. Of 35,000 to 55,000 clones listed, about 91% are singletons. Sequencing used peripheral blood, obtained in the third trimester of pregnancy. The receptors come from a female donor with multiple sclerosis, enrolled in a pregnancy study.

V is TRBV18 and J is TRBJ2-3, with 10 positions matching TRBD2. V was pared by 6 bases and J by 5 bases, with 5 bases of the junction left unmatched. This CDR3 spans 14 amino acids. The germline gives CDR1 KGHSH, CDR2 LQKENI. The DNA for the CDR3 is TGTGCCAGCTCTCTAGCGGGAGTAATAGATACGCAGTATTTT. Protein product: CASSLAGVIDTQYF.

This clone was seen just once. The rearrangement joins TRBV11-2 to TRBJ2-1, with D possibly being TRBD2 (6 bases). V was trimmed by 1 base and J by 8 bases, leaving 12 bases between them. This CDR3 comprises 14 residues. Germline CDR1 SGHAT, CDR2 FQNNGV. DNA of the CDR3: TGTGCCAGCAGCTTAGGTACTAGCTTCTATGAGCAGTTCTTC. This translates into CASSLGTSFYEQFF.

V usage is TRBV9 and J usage is TRBJ2-2; D is unclear. CDR1 and CDR2 (germline): SGDLS, YYNGEE. V was cut by 0 bases and J by 7 bases, with 10 bases left in between. CDR3 length: 14 amino acids. CDR3 residues: CASSVATSNGELFF. As DNA, the CDR3 is TGTGCCAGCAGCGTAGCTACTTCCAACGGGGAGCTGTTTTTT.